This TCR beta chain came from a study of control samples from healthy donors and cancer patients. Germline trimming cut 6 bases from V and 6 bases from J; bases unmatched to any gene: 14. This CDR3 contains 16 residues. Germline values: CDR1 ENHRY, CDR2 SYGVKD. Using immunoSEQ multiplex PCR, the repertoire was profiled, and TCRdb retains in-frame clones only, with some absent. This sample has about 130,000 clones, with about 93% found just once. J is TRBJ1-2 and V is TRBV10-3; 9 bases line up with TRBD1. The receptor was derived from a man aged 45-65 years with head and neck cancer. The sample comprised PBMCs. CDR3 DNA: TGTGCCATCAGCGAGACCCCTAGGACAGGGGTAAATGGCTACACCTTC. As protein: CAISETPRTGVNGYTF.